This T cell receptor (beta chain) originates from a study of cytomegalovirus exposure and HLA in healthy donors. Looking at the study overall: Roughly 80% of several hundred genotyped donors fell in the Caucasian-associated ancestry cluster.

The CDR3 covers 15 residues. V shed 5 bases, J shed 0 bases, and the junction held 3 bases outside the gene matches. The germline gives CDR1 SGHAT, CDR2 FQNNGV. 13 Jbeta primers and 60 Vbeta primers were used for the PCR. Some clones are missing from TCRdb's copy, which holds only in-frame ones; the method was immunoSEQ multiplex PCR. The table has some 170,000 clones, under 85% seen once. Though probably carrying unrecorded immune exposures, donors were nominally healthy at sampling. This donor's CMV serostatus is unrecorded. The chain carries TRBV11-2 and TRBJ1-5, with TRBD1 identical over 8 bases. Material for sequencing was PBMCs. The clonotype was recovered from a human donor in good health. The CDR3 bases are TGTGCCAGCAGCCCAGGGACAGGTAGCAATCAGCCCCAGCATTTT. It codes for CASSPGTGSNQPQHF.